Listed below are T cell receptor beta chains from one sample, sequenced in a study of blood T cell repertoires in COVID-19. Generated by immunoSEQ multiplex PCR, the TCRdb table keeps only in-frame clones and is missing some. The sample yields just under 350,000 clones, around 83% seen once. The sequenced sample consisted of peripheral blood. The receptors were gathered from a man younger than 40 with active or convalescent COVID-19. The conserved cysteine and the conserved F or W are not part of the CDR3 here.

j_gene: TRBJ1-1
v_gene: TRBV30
CDR3aa: AWSLDRGTEAF

j_gene: TRBJ1-5
v_gene: TRBV19
CDR3aa: ASTKDREGQPQH

j_gene: TRBJ2-7
v_gene: TRBV2
CDR3aa: ASSEGTGGSYEQY

j_gene: TRBJ1-4
v_gene: TRBV4-2
CDR3aa: ASSHRQDAIGEKLF

j_gene: TRBJ2-5
v_gene: TRBV15
CDR3aa: ATSRDIHQGETQY

j_gene: TRBJ1-6
v_gene: TRBV28
CDR3aa: ASRDSGPSSYNSPLH

j_gene: TRBJ2-7
v_gene: TRBV27
CDR3aa: ASSLLRGGNRQPTYEQY

j_gene: TRBJ1-4
v_gene: TRBV19
CDR3aa: ASSPQNTGITNEKLF

j_gene: TRBJ2-3
v_gene: TRBV5-4
CDR3aa: ASSLFGGAGDTQY

j_gene: TRBJ1-1
v_gene: TRBV18
CDR3aa: ASSLQVNTEAF

j_gene: TRBJ1-5
v_gene: TRBV19
CDR3aa: ASSIMGGVGQPQH

j_gene: TRBJ2-5
v_gene: TRBV5-3
CDR3aa: ARSTRTGLYQETQY

j_gene: TRBJ2-1
v_gene: TRBV5-1
CDR3aa: ASSLQAGFSDEQF

j_gene: TRBJ1-5
v_gene: TRBV30
CDR3aa: AWSQIEPQH

j_gene: TRBJ1-2
v_gene: TRBV30
CDR3aa: AWSPGGTGYFNYGYT

j_gene: TRBJ1-4
v_gene: TRBV6-5
CDR3aa: AAGTDEKLF

j_gene: TRBJ2-3
v_gene: TRBV2
CDR3aa: ASSEAGLAETDTQY

j_gene: TRBJ2-5
v_gene: TRBV11-3
CDR3aa: ASSHSRAGGGETQY

j_gene: TRBJ1-1
v_gene: TRBV5-1
CDR3aa: ASSLLQSEMNTEAF

j_gene: TRBJ1-3
v_gene: TRBV6-6
CDR3aa: ASSYGTLGNTIY

j_gene: TRBJ2-2
v_gene: TRBV3-1/TRBV3-2
CDR3aa: ASSQEGQGSGELF

j_gene: TRBJ2-7
v_gene: TRBV5-5
CDR3aa: ASSFWEREQY

j_gene: TRBJ2-7
v_gene: TRBV4-3
CDR3aa: ASSRGQGPYEQY

j_gene: TRBJ1-5
v_gene: TRBV2
CDR3aa: ASTPGQVQQPQH

j_gene: TRBJ1-2
v_gene: TRBV9
CDR3aa: ASSLLNRGFGYT

j_gene: TRBJ1-1
v_gene: TRBV18
CDR3aa: ASSPRGMAGRNTEAF

j_gene: TRBJ1-4
v_gene: TRBV6-6
CDR3aa: ASSRGGGDNEKLF

j_gene: TRBJ1-2
v_gene: TRBV2
CDR3aa: ASTKGGYGYT

j_gene: TRBJ2-5
v_gene: TRBV18
CDR3aa: ASSPEQETQY

j_gene: TRBJ2-7
v_gene: TRBV7-2
CDR3aa: ASSMGLAGPYEQY

j_gene: TRBJ2-7
v_gene: TRBV2
CDR3aa: ASSLVREQY

j_gene: TRBJ2-7
v_gene: TRBV7-2
CDR3aa: ASSLLTVLSSYEQY

j_gene: TRBJ1-5
v_gene: TRBV6-1
CDR3aa: ASSEGLGQRRNQPQH

j_gene: TRBJ2-1
v_gene: TRBV2
CDR3aa: ASRVSGGGNEQF

j_gene: TRBJ1-5
v_gene: TRBV10-3
CDR3aa: AISESQGSNQPQH

j_gene: TRBJ2-7
v_gene: TRBV6-5
CDR3aa: ASSYTWDTTYEQY

j_gene: TRBJ1-3
v_gene: TRBV9
CDR3aa: ASSAGQGPGNTIY

j_gene: TRBJ2-7
v_gene: TRBV5-1
CDR3aa: ASSLRDRDYEQY

j_gene: TRBJ2-5
v_gene: TRBV19
CDR3aa: ASRPTRTQETQY